This is a list of T cell receptor beta chains from one sample in a study of OX40 agonist ivuxolimab in advanced cancers. The protocol was immunoSEQ multiplex PCR, while the TCRdb copy is restricted to in-frame clones and leaves out a portion. The sample has about 53,000 clones, roughly nine tenths seen once. The material was CD4+ or CD8+ T cells sorted from blood, obtained in a trial of the OX40 agonist ivuxolimab. These receptors were obtained from an adult with an advanced solid tumor such as melanoma, head and neck, liver or kidney cancer. Both conserved end residues are part of each CDR3. A D gene is named only where the DNA matches it firmly. Where a row states a size, it is once, few, many or the class of an expanded clone; other rows omit it.

v_gene: TRBV4-2; j_gene: TRBJ2-1; d_gene: -; abundance: -; CDR3nt: TGTGCCAGCAGCCAACTCGTTAGCGTTGGTGTCGATGAGCAGTTCTTC; CDR3aa: CASSQLVSVGVDEQFF
v_gene: TRBV30; j_gene: TRBJ1-1; d_gene: TRBD1; abundance: -; CDR3nt: TGTGCCTGGAGCCGGCCCGGGACAGCGAACACTGAAGCTTTCTTT; CDR3aa: CAWSRPGTANTEAFF
v_gene: TRBV19; j_gene: TRBJ1-2; d_gene: -; abundance: -; CDR3nt: TGTGCCAGTAGTCCCCCTGGGGGGCTCAGATACTTC; CDR3aa: CASSPPGGLRYF
v_gene: TRBV7-9; j_gene: TRBJ1-4; d_gene: -; abundance: -; CDR3nt: TGTGCCAGCAGCTTCGGGGGAACTAATGAAAAACTGTTTTTT; CDR3aa: CASSFGGTNEKLFF
v_gene: TRBV14; j_gene: TRBJ2-5; d_gene: -; abundance: -; CDR3nt: TGTGCCAGCAGCCAAGCGAGAGAGACCCAGTACTTC; CDR3aa: CASSQARETQYF
v_gene: TRBV10-3; j_gene: TRBJ2-5; d_gene: -; abundance: -; CDR3nt: TGTGCCATCAGTGGTGGGGACCAAGAGACCCAGTACTTC; CDR3aa: CAISGGDQETQYF
v_gene: TRBV27; j_gene: TRBJ2-2; d_gene: -; abundance: -; CDR3nt: TGTGCCAGCAGTTTTAGCTACTCGAACACCGGGGAGCTGTTTTTT; CDR3aa: CASSFSYSNTGELFF
v_gene: TRBV19; j_gene: TRBJ1-1; d_gene: -; abundance: -; CDR3nt: TGTGCCAGTAGTCCCTCCGGGGGGCCCACTGAAGCTTTCTTT; CDR3aa: CASSPSGGPTEAFF
v_gene: TRBV30; j_gene: TRBJ2-1; d_gene: TRBD2; abundance: -; CDR3nt: TGTGCCTGGAGTGGACTAGCGGGAGTCTACAATGAGCAGTTCTTC; CDR3aa: CAWSGLAGVYNEQFF
v_gene: TRBV5-5; j_gene: TRBJ1-1; d_gene: -; abundance: -; CDR3nt: TGTGCCAGCAGCTTGAAGGGGTCCTGGGGCACTGAAGCTTTCTTT; CDR3aa: CASSLKGSWGTEAFF
v_gene: TRBV4-3; j_gene: TRBJ2-1; d_gene: TRBD1; abundance: -; CDR3nt: TGCGCCAGCAGCCAAGAGGGGGGACAGGGGTCCGCATTCTACAATGAGCAGTTCTTC; CDR3aa: CASSQEGGQGSAFYNEQFF
v_gene: TRBV11-1; j_gene: TRBJ2-3; d_gene: TRBD2; abundance: -; CDR3nt: TGTGCCAGCAGCAAGACTAGCGGGAGGGCCTGGGATACGCAGTATTTT; CDR3aa: CASSKTSGRAWDTQYF
v_gene: TRBV5-1; j_gene: TRBJ1-6; d_gene: TRBD1; abundance: few; CDR3nt: TGCGCCAGCAGCATACAGGGGATTGATAATTCACCCCTCCACTTT; CDR3aa: CASSIQGIDNSPLHF
v_gene: TRBV2; j_gene: TRBJ1-1; d_gene: -; abundance: -; CDR3nt: TGTGCCAGCAGTGAATTCGAGGTGCAGAACACTGAAGCTTTCTTT; CDR3aa: CASSEFEVQNTEAFF
v_gene: TRBV4-2; j_gene: TRBJ1-2; d_gene: -; abundance: -; CDR3nt: TGTGCCAGCAGCCAATCTTCTTGGGGGCTGGATGGCTACACCTTC; CDR3aa: CASSQSSWGLDGYTF
v_gene: TRBV28; j_gene: TRBJ2-1; d_gene: TRBD2; abundance: once; CDR3nt: TGTGCCAGCAGTTCACCCCTGACGGGAGGTGAGCAGTTCTTC; CDR3aa: CASSSPLTGGEQFF
v_gene: TRBV30; j_gene: TRBJ1-1; d_gene: -; abundance: -; CDR3nt: TGTGCCTGGAACAAGGGGGTGAACACTGAAGCTTTCTTT; CDR3aa: CAWNKGVNTEAFF
v_gene: TRBV4-1; j_gene: TRBJ1-4; d_gene: -; abundance: -; CDR3nt: TGCGCCAGCAGCCAAGTTAAACGGGCAACAAGTGGGTCGGAGGAAAAACTGTTTTTT; CDR3aa: CASSQVKRATSGSEEKLFF
v_gene: TRBV19; j_gene: TRBJ2-6; d_gene: -; abundance: -; CDR3nt: TGTGCCAGTAGTATAGAGGGGGCGGACGGGGCCAACGTCCTGACTTTC; CDR3aa: CASSIEGADGANVLTF
v_gene: TRBV30; j_gene: TRBJ1-1; d_gene: -; abundance: -; CDR3nt: TGTGCCTTCCGAATGAACACTGAAGCTTTCTTT; CDR3aa: CAFRMNTEAFF
v_gene: TRBV5-1; j_gene: TRBJ2-6; d_gene: -; abundance: -; CDR3nt: TGCGCCAGCAGCTTGGAAGGGAATGATGGGGCCAACGTCCTGACTTTC; CDR3aa: CASSLEGNDGANVLTF
v_gene: TRBV6-6; j_gene: TRBJ1-5; d_gene: -; abundance: once; CDR3nt: TGTGCCAGCAGCCTCGACCCAGCGGGACAGCCCCAGCATTTT; CDR3aa: CASSLDPAGQPQHF
v_gene: TRBV28; j_gene: TRBJ2-2; d_gene: -; abundance: -; CDR3nt: TGTGCCAGCACTCGCGGGGAACCAACCGGGGAGCTGTTTTTT; CDR3aa: CASTRGEPTGELFF